One and the same sample provided the 18 T cell receptor beta chains below, sequenced in a study of CD8 T cells in ankylosing spondylitis. Each CDR3 protein is one row after TCRdb ran MiXCR on the 5' RACE reads. The sample comprises approximately 130,000 distinct CDR3 sequences, roughly an eighth of which are singletons, and 3.5% to 5% rests with the top ten. The sequencing sample was made of blood, either unsorted or a sorted T cell fraction (not recorded which). The source of these receptors is a female donor with ankylosing spondylitis or in good health (not recorded which).

This clonotype was counted ten times or more. This chain links TRBV5-1 with TRBJ1-1; 8 bases line up with TRBD1. CDR3 size: 14 residues. The V gene end was trimmed by 3 bases and the J gene end by 4 bases; junction bases not matched to a gene: 5. Germline-derived CDR1 and CDR2 are SGHRS and YFSETQ. As DNA, the CDR3 is TGCGCCAGCAGCTCAAGGACAGGGAGCACTGAAGCTTTCTTT. Amino acids: CASSSRTGSTEAFF.

Ten or more counts support this clonotype. The V and J genes are TRBV7-6 and TRBJ1-1; tentatively, D is TRBD1 (5 bases). Germline loops: CDR1 SGHVS, CDR2 FNYEAQ. The CDR3 loop spans 13 amino acids. Trimming pared 4 bases from V and 4 bases from J, leaving 10 bases between. This chain's CDR3 is CASSSRDLTEAFF. CDR3 nucleotides: TGTGCCAGCAGCTCCCGGGACCTCACTGAAGCTTTCTTT.

V usage is TRBV28 and J usage is TRBJ1-1; D not certain. There are 13 residues in the CDR3. Germline V gene lookup returns CDR1 MDHEN and CDR2 SYDVKM. DNA of the CDR3: TGTACTAGCTTTCCCGTGTCGAACACTGAAGCTTTCTTT. Protein sequence: CTSFPVSNTEAFF.

About this clonotype: This may be a read error: a much more frequent sequence differs by one nucleotide. The V gene is TRBV28, the J gene TRBJ2-2; D call uncertain. The CDR3 runs 13 residues. V was clipped by 10 bases and J by 5 bases, with 14 bases between them. CDR1 and CDR2 from the germline V gene are MDHEN and SYDVKM. The CDR3 DNA reads TGTGCCACCTTCCTGGATGAAACCGGGGAGCTGTTTTTT. Protein product: CATFLDETGELFF.

The sample holds many counts of this clonotype. The chain carries TRBV7-9 and TRBJ2-1, with TRBD2 as a possible D gene (6 bases). With 5 bases removed from V and 2 bases from J, the gap between germline ends came to 16 bases. Germline V gene lookup returns CDR1 SEHNR and CDR2 FQNEAQ (reference sequence). The CDR3 totals 16 residues. CDR3 loop: CASSRMRGLTYNEQFF. CDR3 DNA sequence: TGTGCCAGCAGCCGAATGCGGGGCTTGACCTACAATGAGCAGTTCTTC.

This clonotype was recorded at least ten times. V usage is TRBV28 and J usage is TRBJ2-3; no definite D call. V lost 6 bases to trimming and J lost 4 bases, with 5 bases between them. Per the germline V gene, CDR1 is MDHEN and CDR2 is SYDVKM. The CDR3 is 11 amino acids. CDR3 in amino acids: CASSVPDTQYF. The CDR3 DNA reads as TGTGCCAGCAGCGTCCCAGATACGCAGTATTTT.

This clonotype was recorded many times. The chain carries TRBV12-3 or TRBV12-4 and TRBJ1-4, with D uncertain. V was pared by 3 bases and J by 10 bases, with 15 bases between. CDR3 length: 14 amino acids. The CDR3 DNA reads as TGTGCCAGCAGTTTTAACTCCGTTGAGGGAAAACTGTTTTTT. Encoded protein: CASSFNSVEGKLFF.

This clonotype appeared many times. The rearrangement links TRBV12-3 or TRBV12-4 to TRBJ1-2; D remains unclear. CDR3 length: 12 residues. Trimming shortened V by 2 bases and J by 8 bases, and 9 bases separated the two germline ends. The CDR3 DNA reads as TGTGCCAGCAGTTTAAACGTCGAGGGCTACACCTTC. Translated: CASSLNVEGYTF.

This clonotype was seen many times. The rearrangement links TRBV5-4 to TRBJ1-2; D not certain. Per the germline V gene, CDR1 is SGHNT and CDR2 is YYREEE (reference sequence). The CDR3 is 15 amino acids. V lost 0 bases to trimming and J lost 0 bases, with 9 bases between them. CDR3 loop: CASSLGRSSNYGYTF. The CDR3 DNA reads TGTGCCAGCAGCTTGGGCAGGAGCTCTAACTATGGCTACACCTTC. Combining the CDR3 with reference TRBV5-4 and TRBJ1-2 gives the whole variable domain ETGVTQSPTHLIKTRGQQVTLRCSSQSGHNTVSWYQQALGQGPQFIFQYYREEENGRGNFPPRFSGLQFPNYSSELNVNALELDDSALYLCASSLGRSSNYGYTFGSGTRLTVV.

The sample holds many counts of this clonotype. The gene calls are TRBV12-3 or TRBV12-4 and TRBJ2-2; 9 bases fit TRBD2. After removal of 2 bases from V and 3 bases from J, the junction contained 4 bases not matched to a gene. This CDR3 comprises 16 residues. The CDR3 protein is CASSLLAGGHTGELFF. CDR3 coding DNA: TGTGCCAGCAGTTTATTGGCGGGGGGGCACACCGGGGAGCTGTTTTTT.

As concerns this clonotype: A much larger clone sits a single nucleotide away, making a read error possible. The rearrangement links TRBV14 to TRBJ2-2, with 7 bases aligning to TRBD1. This CDR3 is 16 amino acids long. The germline gives CDR1 SGHDN, CDR2 FVKESK. DNA for the CDR3: TGTGCCAGCGGCCAACCGACAGGGAGTTGGACCGGGGAGCTGTTTTTT. Translation gives CASGQPTGSWTGELFF.

This clonotype was observed at least ten times. This chain links TRBV20-1 with TRBJ2-1; TRBD2 matches 10 bases. CDR1 is DFQATT and CDR2 is SNEGSKA in the germline V gene (reference sequence). The CDR3 is 18 residues long. Trimming took 3 bases from V and 8 from J; bases not matched to a gene: 19. As DNA, the CDR3 is TGCAGTGCTAGTTCTTCGAGCGGGGGGGCCGAGTCTTTCGATGAGCAGTTCTTC. Its protein product is CSASSSSGGAESFDEQFF.

Regarding this clonotype: Its ends do not fully match the called genes, so a read error is possible. This chain connects TRBV5-1 to TRBJ2-7; D ambiguous. The CDR3 contains 11 residues. The germline gives CDR1 SGHRS, CDR2 YFSETQ. The DNA of the CDR3 is TGCGCCAGCAGCTTAGCAGGCGAGCAGTGCTTC. It encodes CASSLAGEQCF.

This clonotype was counted many times. J is TRBJ2-7 and V is TRBV12-3 or TRBV12-4; tentative D call: TRBD2 (6 bases). This CDR3 region has 14 residues. Trimming shortened V by 4 bases and J by 0 bases, and 10 bases separated the two germline ends. The CDR3 sequence is CASSSGLTSYEQYF. DNA of the CDR3: TGTGCCAGCAGTTCGGGACTGACCTCCTACGAGCAGTACTTC.

This clonotype was recorded at least ten times. CDR3 coding DNA: TGTGCCAGCAGCGGAGACCGGGACAGCTACGTGAATGAGCAGTTCTTC. Translating gives CASSGDRDSYVNEQFF. V and J are TRBV7-8 and TRBJ2-1, with 7 positions matching TRBD1. Germline CDR1 and CDR2: SGHVS and FQNEAQ. The CDR3 extends over 16 amino acids. With 5 bases clipped from V and 7 bases from J, the junction kept 14 bases outside the gene matches.

This clonotype was counted at least ten times. DNA for the CDR3: TGCAGTGCTAGAGATAGGAGCGGGGCGGACTTTATTGAGCAGTTCTTC. It codes for CSARDRSGADFIEQFF. V gene TRBV20-1 combines with J gene TRBJ2-1; 7 nucleotides align to TRBD2. From germline, CDR1 is DFQATT and CDR2 SNEGSKA (reference sequence). Trimming at V came to 0 bases and at J to 9 bases, leaving 14 bases not matched to a gene. This CDR3 is 16 amino acids long.

This clonotype was picked up many times. CDR3 sequence (DNA): TGCAGTGTCCCCAGCGGGGGGCGTGACAATGAGCAGTTCTTC. The encoded protein is CSVPSGGRDNEQFF. This sequence joins TRBV20-1 and TRBJ2-1; 9 bases agree with TRBD2. CDR1 DFQATT and CDR2 SNEGSKA come from the germline V gene (reference sequence). The V segment lost 7 bases and the J segment 5 bases; nucleotides outside the gene matches: 9. The CDR3 spans 14 residues.

This clonotype showed up many times. The J gene is TRBJ2-7, the V gene TRBV11-2; D is unresolved. The V gene's germline CDR1 is SGHAT and CDR2 FQNNGV. The ends were cut back, 1 base at V and 7 bases at J, with 8 bases in the middle. The CDR3 covers 12 residues. Here the CDR3 DNA reads TGTGCCAGCAGCTTAGTGACGGTAGAGCAGTACTTC. It is translated as CASSLVTVEQYF.